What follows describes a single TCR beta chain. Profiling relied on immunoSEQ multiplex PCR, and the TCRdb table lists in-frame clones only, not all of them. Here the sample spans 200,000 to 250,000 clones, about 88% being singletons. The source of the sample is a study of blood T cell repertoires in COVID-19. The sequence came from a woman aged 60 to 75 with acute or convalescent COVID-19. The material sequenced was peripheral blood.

In DNA form, the CDR3 reads TGTGCCAGCAGCGCGGACTTCAAACGGACAGATACGCAGTATTTT. This gives the protein CASSADFKRTDTQYF. This sequence joins TRBV7-8 and TRBJ2-3, with a weak D call TRBD2 (5 bases). V was clipped by 5 bases and J by 3 bases, with 15 bases between them. This CDR3 has 15 amino acids. Germline CDR1 reads SGHVS; CDR2 reads FQNEAQ.